This T cell receptor beta chain was captured by sequencing in a study of T cells in Graves' hyperthyroidism and ophthalmopathy. Study details: Peripheral blood was taken when the disease was first diagnosed, before any treatment began.

Many counts were recorded for this clonotype. The antigen is undetermined. Amplification targeted TCR beta CDR3 regions from RNA transcripts. Using the HTBI primer set, a first-round RT-PCR was run on the TCR CDR3. TCRdb itself ran the multiplex PCR reads through MiXCR, one entry per CDR3 protein. The sample includes some 570,000 distinct CDR3 sequences, approximately 17% of them seen just once. The CDR3 spans 13 residues. V lost 0 bases, J lost 6 bases, and 9 bases lay in between. Germline V gene sequence: CDR1 MNHEY, CDR2 SVGEGT. Study-level findings and limits: From stable hyperthyroidism, ophthalmopathy was separated by a 13 V-J model.

The PBMCs were sourced from fresh peripheral blood (around 9.3 ml). The J gene is TRBJ2-7, the V gene TRBV6-2 or TRBV6-3; tentative D call: TRBD2 (5 bases). Sequencing input: blood. This TCR was recovered from a woman in her late teens or twenties with Graves' ophthalmopathy. The chain's CDR3 is CASSYSGVTEQYF. CDR3 sequence (DNA): TGTGCCAGCAGTTACTCGGGAGTCACCGAGCAGTACTTC.